These 4 T cell receptor gamma chains were sequenced from one sample in a study of gamma-delta T cells after stem cell transplantation. TCRdb reprocessed the RT-PCR reads using CATT. The table lists about 690 gamma-chain clones, approximately 11% of them singletons. The sample was gamma-delta T cells. The receptors here all came from a human donor. It is not recorded whose cells these are; they may come from a transplant donor.

This clone was found a few times. A much more abundant neighbour one base away suggests this may be a read error. The chain uses TRGV9 and TRGJP. CDR1 is GITISATS, CDR2 ISYDGTV, per germline (reference sequence). This CDR3 region has 18 residues. CDR3 loop: CALREVQSEELGKKIKVF. In nucleotides, the CDR3 is TGTGCCTTGCGGGAGGTGCAAAGTGAAGAGTTGGGCAAAAAAATCAAGGTATTT.

This clone was picked up a small number of times. Given a much more abundant clone one base away, this may be a read error. At the DNA level, this CDR3 is encoded by other sequences in the same sample as well. This rearrangement joins TRGV9 to TRGJP. This CDR3 is 16 amino acids long. Germline lookup yields CDR1 GITISATS and CDR2 ISYDGTV (reference sequence). V was pared by 0 bases and J by 6 bases, with 2 bases of the junction left unmatched. The CDR3 bases are TGTGCCTTGTGGGAGGTGTTAGAGTTGGGCAAAAAAATCAAGGTATTT. Encoded protein: CALWEVLELGKKIKVF.

By its share, this clone is large. The V call is TRGV9, the J call TRGJP. CDR3 size: 16 residues. Trimming at V came to 1 base and at J to 12 bases, leaving 9 bases not matched to a gene. Germline V gene sequence: CDR1 GITISATS, CDR2 ISYDGTV (reference sequence). The CDR3 sequence: CALWEVGGRGKKIKVF. CDR3 nucleotide sequence: TGTGCCTTGTGGGAGGTTGGGGGCCGGGGCAAAAAAATCAAGGTATTT.

This chain links TRGV9 with TRGJ1 or TRGJ2. Germline CDR1 GITISATS, CDR2 ISYDGTV (reference sequence). V dropped 0 bases and J dropped 4; count of bases not matched to a gene: 6. There are 14 residues in the CDR3. Here the CDR3 DNA reads TGTGCCTTGTGGGAGGTGCACCCCTATTATAAGAAACTCTTT. It yields the protein CALWEVHPYYKKLF.